One and the same sample provided the 27 T cell receptor beta chains below, sequenced in a study of blood T cell repertoires in COVID-19. The method was immunoSEQ multiplex PCR; TCRdb's version includes in-frame clones alone and lacks a portion of them. The repertoire consists of approximately 280,000 clones, with nearly 90% occurring once and the leading ten covering around 1.7%. Sample: PBMCs or T cells enriched from blood (not recorded which). The receptors come from a woman aged 18-35 years with acute COVID-19.

In nucleotides, the CDR3 is TGTGCCAGTAGGGGGACAGGGGGCTACAATCAGCCCCAGCATTTT. It is translated as CASRGTGGYNQPQHF. The chain carries TRBV19 and TRBJ1-5; TRBD1 agrees at 12 bases. The junction had 3 bases not matched to a gene; V was cut back by 6 bases and J by 3 bases. CDR1 LNHDA and CDR2 SQIVND come from the germline V gene (reference sequence). This CDR3 region has 15 residues.

The rearrangement links TRBV5-5 to TRBJ1-1; 9 positions agree with TRBD1. Germline V gene lookup returns CDR1 SGHKS and CDR2 YYEKEE (reference sequence). CDR3 length: 13 residues. V was pared by 4 bases and J by 7 bases, with 5 bases of the junction left unmatched. The CDR3 DNA follows: TGTGCCAGCAGCCCGGACAGGGGATTTGAAGCTTTCTTT. This sequence encodes CASSPDRGFEAFF.

This clone has a single count. The chain links TRBV6-5 to TRBJ2-5; D unclear. The CDR3 totals 11 residues. V gave up 4 bases and J gave up 7 bases, with 7 bases separating them. CDR1 MNHEY and CDR2 SVGAGI come from the germline V gene. The CDR3 DNA reads TGTGCCAGCAGTTCCCCCAGGACCCAGTACTTC. Amino acid sequence: CASSSPRTQYF.

This rearrangement joins TRBV7-7 to TRBJ2-3, with TRBD2 identical over 12 bases. The CDR3 covers 16 residues. The germline V gene has CDR1 SSHAT and CDR2 FNYEAQ (reference sequence). V shed 3 bases, J shed 3 bases, and the junction held 4 bases outside the gene matches. CDR3 protein: CASSLTSGSSTDTQYF. The CDR3 region has the DNA TGTGCCAGCAGCTTGACTAGCGGGAGTTCGACAGATACGCAGTATTTT.

This chain uses TRBV7-2 with TRBJ2-7; D gene uncertain. The V gene lost 3 bases and the J gene lost 2 bases, with 11 bases spanning the gap. The CDR3 sequence is 14 residues long. CDR1 and CDR2 (germline): SGHTA, FQGNSA. The CDR3 DNA follows: TGTGCCAGCAGCTTCCTTGCGGTTACCTACGAGCAGTACTTC. It specifies CASSFLAVTYEQYF.

The chain links TRBV4-1 to TRBJ2-7, with 15 bases lining up with TRBD2. Germline values: CDR1 MGHRA, CDR2 YSYEKL. This CDR3 is 16 amino acids long. With V trimmed by 0 bases and J by 9 bases, 6 bases remained unmatched. The DNA for the CDR3 is TGCGCCAGCAGCCAAGATTCCGGGACTAGCGGGAGGAGGCAGTACTTC. Protein product: CASSQDSGTSGRRQYF.

The rearrangement links TRBV30 to TRBJ2-5; the D gene is possibly TRBD2 (6 bases). Trimming removed 4 bases at V and 2 bases at J, with 17 bases between. The CDR3 runs to 15 residues. CDR1 is GTSNPN and CDR2 is SVGIG in the germline V gene (reference sequence). DNA for the CDR3: TGTGCCTGGACCCCAGGCGGGATGAGGCAAGAGACCCAGTACTTC. The encoded protein is CAWTPGGMRQETQYF.

The chain joins TRBV3-1 (or the pseudogene TRBV3-2) to TRBJ1-1; maybe TRBD1 (6 bases). The CDR3 consists of 15 residues. V was shortened by 7 bases and J by 0 bases, with 15 bases between the two germline ends. Germline loops: CDR1 LGHDT, CDR2 YNNKEL (reference sequence). In nucleotides, the CDR3 is TGTGCCAGCACGATCTCCCAGGGGATGAACACTGAAGCTTTCTTT. Its protein product is CASTISQGMNTEAFF.

The chain links TRBV11-2 to TRBJ1-5, with TRBD1 as a possible D gene (5 bases). The CDR3 extends over 15 amino acids. CDR1 is SGHAT and CDR2 is FQNNGV in the germline V gene. V was pared by 3 bases and J by 5 bases, with 14 bases between. CDR3 nucleotide sequence: TGTGCCAGCAGCTTCACGGGGGGGAAGGATCAGCCCCAGCATTTT. The encoded protein is CASSFTGGKDQPQHF.

This chain uses TRBV18 with TRBJ1-1; D ambiguous. This CDR3 comprises 13 residues. The germline CDR1 and CDR2 sequences are KGHSH and LQKENI. Trimming cost V 0 bases and J 6 bases, with 8 bases left between them. Here the CDR3 reads CASSPPERAEAFF. The CDR3 DNA reads TGTGCCAGCTCACCACCTGAGCGGGCTGAAGCTTTCTTT.

The chain links TRBV20-1 to TRBJ1-5; D is perhaps TRBD1 (5 bases). This CDR3 comprises 13 residues. V was cut by 3 bases and J by 4 bases, with 10 bases left in between. Germline V gene lookup returns CDR1 DFQATT and CDR2 SNEGSKA (reference sequence). The CDR3 coding sequence is TGCAGTGCTAGTCAGGGAAGGAATCAGCCCCAGCATTTT. It specifies CSASQGRNQPQHF.

The chain joins TRBV4-2 to TRBJ1-5; D ambiguous. From germline, CDR1 is LGHNA and CDR2 YNFKEQ. V dropped 0 bases and J dropped 4 bases, with 10 bases sitting between them. The CDR3 length is 15 residues. CDR3 DNA sequence: TGTGCCAGCAGCCAAGAGGCGGAGACGAATCAGCCCCAGCATTTT. This sequence encodes CASSQEAETNQPQHF.

The chain joins TRBV10-2 to TRBJ2-3; TRBD2 matches 10 bases. The germline V gene has CDR1 WSHSY and CDR2 SAAADI. The CDR3 spans 19 residues. V was clipped by 4 bases and J by 2 bases; unmatched bases: 15. CDR3 in amino acids: CASSGGRLAGWGNTDTQYF. As DNA, the CDR3 is TGCGCCAGCAGTGGCGGGAGACTAGCGGGTTGGGGTAACACAGATACGCAGTATTTT.

The chain carries TRBV7-2 and TRBJ1-2, with TRBD1 matching over 10 bases. Germline V gene lookup returns CDR1 SGHTA and CDR2 FQGNSA. The V gene end was trimmed by 3 bases and the J gene end by 7 bases; junction bases not matched to a gene: 5. CDR3 length: 14 residues. CDR3 region: CASSFEGQGFGYTF. In DNA, the CDR3 is TGTGCCAGCAGCTTTGAGGGACAGGGGTTTGGCTACACCTTC. The whole variable domain, remainder taken from reference TRBV7-2 and TRBJ1-2, is GAGVSQSPSNKVTEKGKDVELRCDPISGHTALYWYRQSLGQGLEFLIYFQGNSAPDKSGLPSDRFSAERTGGSVSTLTIQRTQQEDSAVYLCASSFEGQGFGYTFGSGTRLTVV.

The rearrangement links TRBV30 to TRBJ2-7; TRBD1 matches 7 bases. The CDR3 has 15 amino acids. With V trimmed by 1 base and J by 1 base, 7 bases remained unmatched. Germline CDR1 GTSNPN, CDR2 SVGIG (reference sequence). The CDR3 loop is CAWSGGPGQSYEQYF. The CDR3 nucleotides read TGTGCCTGGAGTGGGGGACCGGGACAGTCCTACGAGCAGTACTTC. The entire variable domain, with the rest obtained from reference TRBV30 and TRBJ2-7, is as follows: SQTIHQWPATLVQPVGSPLSLECTVEGTSNPNLYWYRQAAGRGLQLLFYSVGIGQISSEVPQNLSASRPQDRQFILSSKKLLLSDSGFYLCAWSGGPGQSYEQYFGPGTRLTVT.

This rearrangement joins TRBV15 to TRBJ2-7; TRBD1 matches 7 bases. J gave up 3 bases and V 5 bases, and 7 bases lay outside the gene matches. Germline values: CDR1 LNHNV, CDR2 YYDKDF (reference sequence). This CDR3 has 14 amino acids. In DNA form, the CDR3 reads TGTGCCACCAGCCGTTACAGGGGTGGCTACGAGCAGTACTTC. Translation gives CATSRYRGGYEQYF.

V usage is TRBV5-1 and J usage is TRBJ2-7; 10 positions match TRBD1. This CDR3 region has 15 residues. Germline lookup yields CDR1 SGHRS and CDR2 YFSETQ. V trimming: 2 bases; J trimming: 5 bases; junction bases outside the gene matches: 7. The CDR3 coding sequence is TGCGCCAGCAGCTTAACGACAGGGGGCATGAACGAGCAGTACTTC. Amino acids: CASSLTTGGMNEQYF.

V usage is TRBV6-5 and J usage is TRBJ1-2; D is perhaps TRBD1 (6 bases). Germline loops: CDR1 MNHEY, CDR2 SVGAGI. The CDR3 sequence is 14 residues long. Trimming removed 2 bases from V and 7 bases from J, with 14 bases in between. CDR3: CASSYKGVGVGYTF. The CDR3, as DNA: TGTGCCAGCAGTTACAAGGGGGTCGGTGTTGGCTACACCTTC.

V usage is TRBV6-1 and J usage is TRBJ2-1; 11 bases are shared with TRBD2. Germline CDR1 is MNHNS and CDR2 is SASEGT. The CDR3 loop spans 18 amino acids. With V trimmed by 3 bases and J by 5 bases, 12 bases remained unmatched. CDR3 DNA sequence: TGTGCCAGCAGTGAGGACAGCCCACTAGCGGGAGTCGACAATGAGCAGTTCTTC. This translates into CASSEDSPLAGVDNEQFF.

The chain recombines TRBV19 with TRBJ1-5; 8 bases are a match to TRBD1. CDR1 is LNHDA and CDR2 is SQIVND in the germline V gene (reference sequence). CDR3 size: 13 residues. V dropped 7 bases and J dropped 3; count of bases not matched to a gene: 2. This CDR3 is CASTTGDNQPQHF. For the CDR3, the DNA is TGTGCCAGTACGACAGGGGACAATCAGCCCCAGCATTTT.

This sequence joins TRBV27 and TRBJ2-7; D ambiguous. With 3 bases removed from V and 11 bases from J, the gap between germline ends came to 17 bases. Germline V CDR1 and CDR2: MNHEY, SMNVEV (reference sequence). The CDR3 contains 13 residues. CDR3: CASSFNPNLEKYF. The DNA of the CDR3 is TGTGCCAGCAGTTTCAATCCTAACCTCGAAAAGTACTTC.

Turning to this clone: The same CDR3 arises from other DNA sequences in this sample as well. The rearrangement joins TRBV18 to TRBJ1-1; a weak D match, TRBD1 (5 bases). The V gene lost 0 bases and the J gene lost 5 bases, with 7 bases spanning the gap. CDR1 and CDR2 (germline): KGHSH, LQKENI. This CDR3 is built from 13 residues. This CDR3 is CASSPPGGTEAFF. The CDR3 region has the DNA TGTGCCAGCTCACCACCGGGGGGTACTGAAGCTTTCTTT.

The genes are TRBV5-5 and TRBJ2-2; D is unresolved. CDR1 and CDR2 from the germline V gene are SGHKS and YYEKEE (reference sequence). The CDR3 runs 13 residues. Trimming stripped 0 bases from V and 5 bases from J, with 5 bases between. CDR3 DNA sequence: TGTGCCAGCAGCTTGGCAGTTACCGGGGAGCTGTTTTTT. Amino acids: CASSLAVTGELFF.

The CDR3: CASSFRGSKVYEQYF. The CDR3, as DNA: TGTGCCAGCAGTTTCCGAGGTTCCAAAGTTTACGAGCAGTACTTC. The chain has TRBV27 and TRBJ2-7, with D unclear. Per the germline V gene, CDR1 is MNHEY and CDR2 is SMNVEV (reference sequence). The CDR3 is 15 amino acids. Between the trimmed V and J ends, which lost 3 bases and 4 bases, there was a span of 16 bases.

This chain connects TRBV4-3 to TRBJ2-3; 10 nucleotides match TRBD2. V gave up 0 bases and J gave up 6 bases; unmatched junction bases: 6. There are 16 residues in the CDR3. Germline V gene lookup returns CDR1 LGHNA and CDR2 YSLEER. The CDR3 here is CASSQDEAGGHDTQYF. CDR3 sequence (DNA): TGCGCCAGCAGCCAAGATGAAGCGGGAGGGCATGATACGCAGTATTTT.

The rearrangement uses TRBV6-5 and TRBJ1-2; TRBD1 matches 8 bases. Germline V gives CDR1 MNHEY, CDR2 SVGAGI. Trimming cost V 9 bases and J 3 bases; bases outside gene matches: 6. This CDR3 comprises 13 residues. CDR3 nucleotides: TGTGCCAGTGGGGACAGGCAACACTATGGCTACACCTTC. This encodes CASGDRQHYGYTF.

This chain uses TRBV2 with TRBJ2-1, with a possible D match to TRBD2 (5 bases). The V end was cut by 7 bases, the J end by 5 bases, with 12 bases between. The CDR3 consists of 13 residues. Germline V CDR1 and CDR2: SNHLY, FYNNEI. Here the CDR3 reads CASTWTGNNEQFF. The CDR3, as DNA: TGTGCCAGCACCTGGACTGGAAACAATGAGCAGTTCTTC.